This T cell receptor (beta chain) was captured by sequencing in a study of CD8 T cells in Susac syndrome (dated by TCRdb to between 2019 and 2020). Regarding the study in general: The study used repertoire sequencing to test whether antigen drove CD8+ T cell activation and differentiation in Susac syndrome. The study compared CD8+ T cell repertoire clonality among 12 healthy donors, roughly 14 Susac syndrome patients and roughly 16 multiple sclerosis patients.

Overall study outcomes, separate from this receptor: The TCR sequencing and HLA analysis was acknowledged to have included a relatively small number of individuals.

The count of this clonotype is one. Its antigen specificity is not known. Per-base quality was not reported, and no clone a single base away is much larger than it. A single read offers scant evidence. Peripheral blood CD8+ and CD4+ T cells from healthy donors, Susac syndrome patients and multiple sclerosis patients were profiled by high-throughput TCR beta sequencing. Treatment-naive patients with stable or active relapsing-remitting disease fulfilling revised McDonald criteria were used as multiple sclerosis controls. Bulk CD8+ and CD4+ T cells were purified by magnetic negative isolation, while CD8+ TEMRA cells were enriched using FACS. Blood was collected in EDTA tubes and processed within 24 hours, with PBMCs isolated through density gradient centrifugation. PBMCs destined for TCR sequencing were cryopreserved in liquid nitrogen and later thawed in a 37 °C water bath. Purity of sorted or isolated CD4+, CD8+ and CD8+ TEMRA cells was at least 90%.

From its cysteine to its phenylalanine, the CDR3 spans 13 amino acids. Just the 39-base CDR3 DNA is kept, in frame starting at base 1. The germline V gene (reference sequence) sets CDR1 to SEHNR and CDR2 to FQNEAQ. V is pared back by 6 bases and J by 6 bases, with 11 bases lying between the germline termini. RNA was extracted with the RNeasy kit and roughly 0.45 to 1 ug was reverse transcribed using random hexamers. The immunoSEQ multiplex PCR assay, which covers 54 Vbeta and 13 Jbeta segments, was used to amplify TCR beta CDR3 regions. Bias from PCR amplification was corrected by using a synthetic template baseline for primer optimization and for computational correction. The authors processed their data as follows. Reads were assigned to V, D and J genes according to IMGT and analyzed in immunoSEQ Analyzer, with only productive sequences retained. To calculate clonality, Shannon entropy was normalized by log2 of the number of productive unique sequences and then subtracted from one. Public and private clones were assessed among the 100 most prevalent clones of each patient and control. Susac-specific clones were defined as absent from healthy and MS cohorts, 1052 published viral clones and other ImmuneACCESS disease sequences. TCRdb reprocessed the public reads (quality trimming at Q25 with fastp, clone calling with MiXCR) and kept in-frame beta chains. For every CDR3 protein sequence, its rows merge into one entry that carries the most common genes and DNA. The V and J calls, along with clone size, are taken from TCRdb and not from the paper's own processing. In this sample the table shows hundreds of thousands of distinct CDR3 sequences, over 75% of which occur a single time. Of the sample, approximately 0.18% falls within the top ten clones.

This sequence was found in a human donor with multiple sclerosis. The rearrangement combines TRBV7-9 with TRBJ2-2, with an unclear D gene assignment. Sequencing was done on a sample of CD8+ T cells from PBMCs. The CDR3 reads as follows: CASSSGPAGELFF. The nucleotide sequence is given as TGTGCCAGCAGTTCCGGACCCGCCGGGGAGCTGTTTTTT.